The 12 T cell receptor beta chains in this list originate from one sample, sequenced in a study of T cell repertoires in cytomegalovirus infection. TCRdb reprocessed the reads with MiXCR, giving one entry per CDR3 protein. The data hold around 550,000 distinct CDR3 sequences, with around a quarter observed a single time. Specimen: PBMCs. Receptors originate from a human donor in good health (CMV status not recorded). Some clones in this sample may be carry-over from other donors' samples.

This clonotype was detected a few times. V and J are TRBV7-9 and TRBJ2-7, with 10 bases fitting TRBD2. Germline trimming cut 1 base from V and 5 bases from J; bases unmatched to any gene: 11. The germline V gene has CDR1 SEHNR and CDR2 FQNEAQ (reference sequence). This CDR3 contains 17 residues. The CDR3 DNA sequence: TGTGCCAGCAGCTTAGGACGACTAATAGCGGGAGGTAACGAGCAGTACGTC. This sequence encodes CASSLGRLIAGGNEQYV.

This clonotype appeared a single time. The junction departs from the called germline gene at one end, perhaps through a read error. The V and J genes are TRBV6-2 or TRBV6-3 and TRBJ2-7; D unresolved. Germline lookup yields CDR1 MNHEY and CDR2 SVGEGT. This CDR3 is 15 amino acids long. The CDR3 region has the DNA TGTGCCAACAGTTACCCCCCCGGATTCTCCTACGAGCAGTACTTC. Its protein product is CANSYPPGFSYEQYF.

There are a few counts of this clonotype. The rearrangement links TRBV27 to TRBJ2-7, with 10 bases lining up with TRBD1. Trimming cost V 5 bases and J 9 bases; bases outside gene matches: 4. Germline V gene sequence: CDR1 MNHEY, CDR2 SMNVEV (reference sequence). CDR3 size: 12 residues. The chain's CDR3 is CASSVGQGSQYF. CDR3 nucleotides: TGTGCCAGCAGTGTGGGACAGGGGTCGCAGTACTTC.

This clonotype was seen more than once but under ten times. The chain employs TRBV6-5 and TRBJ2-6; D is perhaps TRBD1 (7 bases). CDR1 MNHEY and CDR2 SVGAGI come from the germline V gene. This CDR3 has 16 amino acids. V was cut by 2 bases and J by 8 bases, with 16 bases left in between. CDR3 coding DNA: TGTGCCAGCAGTTACCCCCAAGCAGGGGGGTCCAACGTCCTGACTTTC. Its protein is CASSYPQAGGSNVLTF.

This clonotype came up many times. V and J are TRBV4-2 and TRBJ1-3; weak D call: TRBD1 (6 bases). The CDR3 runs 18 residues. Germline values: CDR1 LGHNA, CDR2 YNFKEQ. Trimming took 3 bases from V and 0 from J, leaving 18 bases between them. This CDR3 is CASSQVGWKTGSGNTIYF. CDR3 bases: TGTGCCAGCAGCCAGGTTGGCTGGAAGACAGGCTCTGGAAACACCATATATTTT.

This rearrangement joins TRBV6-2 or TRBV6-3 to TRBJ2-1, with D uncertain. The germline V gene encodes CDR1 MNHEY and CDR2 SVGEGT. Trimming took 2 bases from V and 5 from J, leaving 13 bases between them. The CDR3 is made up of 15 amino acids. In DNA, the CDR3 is TGTGCCAGCAGTTACCCAGACCCGAATCACAATGAGCAGTTCTTC. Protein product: CASSYPDPNHNEQFF.

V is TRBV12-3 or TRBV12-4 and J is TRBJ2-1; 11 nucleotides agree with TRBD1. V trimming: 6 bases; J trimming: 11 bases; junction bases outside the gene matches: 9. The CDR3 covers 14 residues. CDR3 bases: TGTGCCAGCAGGGGAGGGGGACAGGGGGAACAGCAGTTCTTC. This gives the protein CASRGGGQGEQQFF.

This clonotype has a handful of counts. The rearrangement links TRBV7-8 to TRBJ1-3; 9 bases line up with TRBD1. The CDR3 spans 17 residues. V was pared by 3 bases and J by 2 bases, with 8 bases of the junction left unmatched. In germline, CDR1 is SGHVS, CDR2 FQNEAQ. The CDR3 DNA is TGTGCCAGCAGCTTCCTTACAGGGGGCGCAGCTGGAAACACCATATATTTT. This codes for CASSFLTGGAAGNTIYF.

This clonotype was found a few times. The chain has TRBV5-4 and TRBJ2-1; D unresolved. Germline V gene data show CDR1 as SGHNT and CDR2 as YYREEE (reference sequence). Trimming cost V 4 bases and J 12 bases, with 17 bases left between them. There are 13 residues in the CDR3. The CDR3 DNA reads TGTGCCAGCAGCATGGACCTGGGAATGGCGCAGTTCTTC. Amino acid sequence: CASSMDLGMAQFF.

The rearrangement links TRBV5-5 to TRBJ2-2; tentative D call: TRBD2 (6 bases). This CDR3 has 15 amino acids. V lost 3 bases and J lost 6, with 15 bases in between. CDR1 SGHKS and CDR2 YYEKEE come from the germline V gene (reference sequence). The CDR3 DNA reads TGTGCCAGCAGCTCCCTTCGGGGGAGACCCGGGGAGCTGTTTTTT. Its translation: CASSSLRGRPGELFF.

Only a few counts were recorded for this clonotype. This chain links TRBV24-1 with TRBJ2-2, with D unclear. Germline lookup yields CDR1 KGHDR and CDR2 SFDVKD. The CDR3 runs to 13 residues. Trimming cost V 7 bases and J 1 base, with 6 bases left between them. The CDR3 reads CATSDQNTGELFF. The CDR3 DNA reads TGTGCCACCAGCGACCAGAACACCGGGGAGCTGTTTTTT.

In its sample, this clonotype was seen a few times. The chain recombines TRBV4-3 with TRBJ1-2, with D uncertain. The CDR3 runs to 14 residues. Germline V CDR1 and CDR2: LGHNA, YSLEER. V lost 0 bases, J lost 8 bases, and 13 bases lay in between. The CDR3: CASSQDQFLAGYTF. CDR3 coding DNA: TGCGCCAGCAGCCAAGATCAGTTTCTAGCGGGCTACACCTTC.